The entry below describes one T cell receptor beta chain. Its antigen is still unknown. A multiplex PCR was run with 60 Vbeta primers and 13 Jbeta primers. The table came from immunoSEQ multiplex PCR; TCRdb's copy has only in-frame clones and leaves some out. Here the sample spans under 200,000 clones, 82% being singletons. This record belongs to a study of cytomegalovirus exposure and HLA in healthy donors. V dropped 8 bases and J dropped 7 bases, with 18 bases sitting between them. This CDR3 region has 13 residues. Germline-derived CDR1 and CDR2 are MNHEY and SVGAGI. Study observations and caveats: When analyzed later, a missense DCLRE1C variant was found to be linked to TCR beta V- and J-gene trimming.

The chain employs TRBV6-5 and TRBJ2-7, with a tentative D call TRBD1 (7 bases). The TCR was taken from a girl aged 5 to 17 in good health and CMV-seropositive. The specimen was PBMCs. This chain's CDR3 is CASHTGEVGEQYF. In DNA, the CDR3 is TGTGCCAGCCACACAGGGGAGGTAGGGGAGCAGTACTTC.